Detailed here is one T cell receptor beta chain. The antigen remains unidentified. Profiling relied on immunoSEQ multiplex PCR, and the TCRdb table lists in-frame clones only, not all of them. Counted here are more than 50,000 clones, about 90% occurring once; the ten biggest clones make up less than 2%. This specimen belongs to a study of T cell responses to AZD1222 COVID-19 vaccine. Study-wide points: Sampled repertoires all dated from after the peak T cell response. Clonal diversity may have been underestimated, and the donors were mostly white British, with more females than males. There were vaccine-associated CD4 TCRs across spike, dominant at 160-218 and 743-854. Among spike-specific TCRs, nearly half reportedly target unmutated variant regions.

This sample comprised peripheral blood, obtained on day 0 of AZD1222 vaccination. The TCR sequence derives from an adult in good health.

CDR3 coding DNA: TGTGCCTGGAGTGGAATTAGCGGGAGTTCAAGTTTGGATGAGCAGTTCTTC. It codes for CAWSGISGSSSLDEQFF. The chain employs TRBV30 and TRBJ2-1, with TRBD2 identical over 9 bases. Per the germline V gene, CDR1 is GTSNPN and CDR2 is SVGIG (reference sequence). There are 17 residues in the CDR3. V lost 1 base to trimming and J lost 8 bases; unmatched junction nucleotides: 15.